This TCR beta chain was identified in a study of T cell repertoires in aging, cancer and after chemotherapy. Study-level information: Donors were grouped into six age bands spanning 30 or younger through 70 or older. Overall study findings and caveats: Age-matched healthy donors had significantly more diverse, less clonal blood TCR repertoires than untreated cancer patients. Healthy donors lost TCR diversity with age mainly through richness, cancer patients through richness and evenness.

In its sample, this clonotype was seen a few times. No antigen is known for it. TCR beta rearrangements were amplified from peripheral blood genomic DNA. The V segment lost 11 bases and the J segment 3 bases; nucleotides outside the gene matches: 7. There are 14 residues in the CDR3. Germline loops: CDR1 MNHNY, CDR2 SVGAGI (reference sequence). A mixed TRB-A/B primer pool amplified rearranged TRB by multiplex touch-down PCR. TCRdb analysed the multiplex PCR reads with MiXCR anew, one entry per CDR3 protein. The sample lists thousands of distinct CDR3 sequences; approximately 30% were seen once. Source material: blood. The chain recombines TRBV6-6 with TRBJ2-1; 10 bases fit TRBD2. This TCR was recovered from a human donor in good health. CDR3 nucleotide sequence: TGTGCCTCAGAACTAGCGGGGAGCTACAATGAGCAGTTCTTC. This translates into CASELAGSYNEQFF.